What follows is one T cell receptor (beta chain) and its context. As yet, its antigen is unknown. The entirety of the isolated RNA underwent reverse transcription, so expressed TCRB transcripts were sequenced. The repertoire was sequenced with immunoSEQ multiplex PCR; TCRdb's copy has only in-frame clones and lacks some. Here the sample spans approximately 41,000 clones, 66% being singletons. These data originate in a study of beta chain features in type 1 diabetes. Every donor had blood drawn once into heparin, approximately 120 mL on average. General study results and limits: In all four CD4+ subsets, TCRB CDR3 length was significantly, moderately reduced in type 1 diabetes.

CDR3 length: 15 residues. With 3 bases removed from V and 4 bases from J, the gap between germline ends came to 12 bases. Germline V lookup: CDR1 SGHTA, CDR2 FQGTGA. The V gene is TRBV7-3, the J gene TRBJ2-2, with a weak D call TRBD2 (6 bases). Input material: Tregs from blood. The receptor was isolated from a man in his thirties or forties with type 1 diabetes. Some clones in this sample may be carry-over from other donors' samples. CDR3 coding DNA: TGTGCCAGCAGCTTCCAAGCGGGTCGCACCGGGGAGCTGTTTTTT. This translates into CASSFQAGRTGELFF.